This T cell receptor (beta chain) comes out of a study of T cell responses to AZD1222 COVID-19 vaccine. Study conclusions and caveats: With dominance at 160-218 and 743-854, vaccine-associated CD4 TCRs spanned spike. Among the donors, most were white British and more were female, and clonal diversity was possibly underestimated.

As concerns this clone: The antigen is not known.

CDR3 length: 13 amino acids. The germline CDR1 and CDR2 sequences are MNHEY and SVGAGI. V lost 5 bases and J 4 bases, leaving 10 bases between the germline ends. Here immunoSEQ multiplex PCR was the method, and the copy in TCRdb shows in-frame clones only, minus some. This table holds 90,000 to 120,000 clones, about 93% found once. The material was peripheral blood, obtained on day 0 of AZD1222 vaccination. This sequence was found in an adult in good health. The V and J genes are TRBV6-5 and TRBJ2-3; D is undetermined. The DNA of the CDR3 is TGTGCCAGCAGTCCCCCGGCTTCAGATACGCAGTATTTT. Protein product: CASSPPASDTQYF.